The present entry profiles one T cell receptor beta chain with its context. The antigen remains undetermined. This sample is part of a study of beta chain features in type 1 diabetes. Whole-study results and caveats: Compared to healthy donors, patients appeared to have naive, central memory and Treg TCRB repertoires that were more alike. Among type 1 diabetes patients, VDJ junctions had fewer insertions and more deletions.

Germline-derived CDR1 and CDR2 are SGHNT and YENEEA. With 5 bases clipped from V and 0 bases from J, the junction kept 8 bases outside the gene matches. CDR3 length: 17 amino acids. Isolated RNA was reverse transcribed in full, so expressed TCRB transcripts were sequenced. Stem cell-like memory T cell samples underwent survey-depth immunoSEQ sequencing. They averaged around 1 million reads. The repertoire was sequenced with immunoSEQ multiplex PCR; TCRdb's copy has only in-frame clones and lacks some. The repertoire consists of tens of thousands of clones, with 25% to 35% occurring once and the leading ten covering 0.35% to 0.45%. Each donor gave one heparinised blood draw averaging around 120 mL.

The chain uses TRBV11-3 and TRBJ2-3; 10 bases agree with TRBD2. The clonotype comes from a woman aged 18-30 years in good health. Sequenced sample: stem cell memory CD4+ T cells from blood. CDR3 amino acids: CASSTLRTSGSTDTQYF. As DNA, the CDR3 is TGTGCCAGCAGCACGCTAAGGACTAGCGGAAGCACAGATACGCAGTATTTT. The entire variable domain, with the rest obtained from reference TRBV11-3 and TRBJ2-3, is as follows: EAGVVQSPRYKIIEKKQPVAFWCNPISGHNTLYWYLQNLGQGPELLIRYENEEAVDDSQLPKDRFSAERLKGVDSTLKIQPAELGDSAVYLCASSTLRTSGSTDTQYFGPGTRLTVL.